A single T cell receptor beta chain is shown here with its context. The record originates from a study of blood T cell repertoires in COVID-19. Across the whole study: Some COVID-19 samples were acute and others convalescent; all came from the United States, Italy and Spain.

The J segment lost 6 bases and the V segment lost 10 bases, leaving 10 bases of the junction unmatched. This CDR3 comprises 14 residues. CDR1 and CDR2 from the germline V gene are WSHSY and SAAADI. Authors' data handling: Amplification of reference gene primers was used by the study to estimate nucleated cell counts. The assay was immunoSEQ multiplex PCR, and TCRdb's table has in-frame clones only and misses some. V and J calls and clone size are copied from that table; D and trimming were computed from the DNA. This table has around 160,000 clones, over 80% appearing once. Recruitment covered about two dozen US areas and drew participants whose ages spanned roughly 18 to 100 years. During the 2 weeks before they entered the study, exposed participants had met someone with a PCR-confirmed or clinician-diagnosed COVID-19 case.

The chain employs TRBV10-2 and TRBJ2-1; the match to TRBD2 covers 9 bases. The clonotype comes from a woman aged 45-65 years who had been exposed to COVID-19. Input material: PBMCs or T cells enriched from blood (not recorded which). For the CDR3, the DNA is TGCGCCACCATCACTAGCGGGCAGGCCAATGAGCAGTTCTTC. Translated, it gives CATITSGQANEQFF.